This TCR beta chain was captured by sequencing in a study of radiotherapy plus CTLA-4 blockade in lung cancer. Study-level findings and limits: Reported findings show early blood T cell clone dynamics, with interferon-beta, best predicted response.

With respect to this clone: The antigen is undetermined.

Produced via immunoSEQ multiplex PCR; TCRdb's table is partial and in-frame only. This table has 75,000 to 100,000 clones, 75% to 90% appearing once. This CDR3 has 18 amino acids. CDR1 is SGDLS and CDR2 is YYNGEE in the germline V gene. With V trimmed by 0 bases and J by 0 bases, 8 bases remained unmatched. The sample here was peripheral blood, taken from a patient treated with radiotherapy plus ipilimumab. The genes are TRBV9 and TRBJ1-3; TRBD1 matches 8 bases. The sequence was obtained from a human donor with non-small cell lung cancer who had a partial response to radiotherapy plus ipilimumab. The CDR3: CASSVASGQGSSGNTIYF. The CDR3 DNA reads TGTGCCAGCAGCGTAGCTAGTGGACAGGGCAGCTCTGGAAACACCATATATTTT.